This T cell receptor (beta chain) stems from a study of T cell responses to AZD1222 COVID-19 vaccine listed by TCRdb under 2021. Turning to the overall study: TCR sequencing was performed for 230 to 250 trial participants, of whom about 200 were given two doses of AZD1222 and approximately 25 were given two doses of MenACWY control vaccine. Enrollment into the trials was organized by age into subgroups of 18-55, 56-69 and 70-plus years, and those subgroups contained approximately 150, 30 and 60 TCR-sequenced participants, respectively.

This clone was seen more than once but under ten times. No antigen is known for it. Qualities for individual bases were not recorded, and no much larger clone is one base off. The same CDR3 arises from other DNA sequences in this sample as well. The CDR3 regions of human TCRbeta chains were analyzed by immunosequencing. As for how the authors treated the data: Repertoire TCRs were matched against a reference library of SARS-CoV-2-specific TCRs generated with the MIRA antigen-specificity platform. Breadth was defined as the fraction of unique TCRs that were SARS-CoV-2-associated, and depth was defined as the fraction of total T cells that were SARS-CoV-2-associated. Using the MIRA data, every spike-specific TCR was mapped to the spike region that the TCR reacted to and assigned to either a CD4 or a CD8 class. Log10-transformed breadth and depth values were compared by one-way ANOVA with Sidak's multiple comparisons tests. TCRdb's version of the immuneACCESS table is confined to in-frame rearrangements and falls short of the full clone set. An unresolved V gene accounts for under half of the shortfall where checked; the remainder is of unknown origin. V and J calls and clone size are as listed in that table; D and trimming were resolved from the DNA. A total of around 70,000 clones appear in this sample, around 79% of them only once. Of the sample, approximately 23% is held by the ten largest clones.

What the research found in general, with its limitations: The 56-69-year group was small, and its depth increase did not reach significance, likely because of low power. Spike-specific TCR breadth and depth rose significantly after two AZD1222 doses compared with day 0 and with MenACWY recipients. Conclusions about previously exposed vaccinees are limited because only a handful of AZD1222 recipients were SARS-CoV-2 seropositive at baseline. Nearly half of unique spike-specific TCRs reportedly recognized epitopes outside regions mutated in the B.1.351 and B.1.1.7 variants. Participants were mostly white British and included more females than males, and it was suggested by the authors that clonal diversity may have been underestimated. CD4 TCRs associated with the vaccine covered the entire spike protein, and the dominant responses were in regions 160-218 and 743-854. Because no samples from the day 14 peak response were available, repertoires could be characterized only after the peak T cell response.

The intended sense of this specimen's time point label: baseline before first vaccination. The sample's treatment or condition, from its label and the paper: meningococcal conjugate vaccine given as trial control. Vaccinee samples came from UK trials COV001 and COV002, including a single-blind randomized controlled phase 2/3 trial of AZD1222 (ChAdOx1 nCoV-19) in healthy adults. Trial participant PBMC samples were collected at day 0 and day 28 after the second dose for TCRbeta chain sequencing. From V the trimming removes 6 bases and from J it removes 2 bases, while the gene matches leave 2 bases of the junction unaccounted for. CDR1 WSHSY and CDR2 SAAADI are derived from the germline V gene. Its CDR3 holds 13 amino acids, cysteine through phenylalanine. The CDR3 DNA has 39 bases and is translated from base 1.

Sample: peripheral blood, taken on day 0 of MenACWY control vaccination. The V and J genes are TRBV10-2 and TRBJ1-1; 8 bases in between match TRBD1. The source of this sequence is an adult in good health. The nucleotide sequence is given as TGCGCCAGCAGCGACAGGGGCAACACTGAAGCTTTCTTT. It translates to CASSDRGNTEAFF.